These T cell receptor beta chains were read from a single sample in a study of CD8 T cells in ankylosing spondylitis. TCRdb fed the 5' RACE reads into MiXCR, producing one record per CDR3 protein. The table shows about 140,000 distinct CDR3 sequences, with more than 7% occurring only once. The specimen was synovial fluid, either unsorted or a sorted T cell fraction (not recorded which). The receptor set was obtained from a male donor with ankylosing spondylitis. Both conserved end residues are part of each CDR3. Each record gives: V gene, CDR3 protein.

TRBV5-1 | CASSLASGGTDTQYF
TRBV6-2/TRBV6-3 | CASSYSGLRAYEQYF
TRBV7-2 | CASSFRVTDTQYF
TRBV18 | CASSPGESDGYTF
TRBV11-2 | CASTPNLAQQFF
TRBV5-1 | CASSPDVDGYTF
TRBV4-3 | CASSQSHGTGAWDTQYF
TRBV12-3/TRBV12-4 | CASSLGWGAGQQYEQYF
TRBV4-1 | CASSRGLTDRGYTF
TRBV29-1 | CSVGRGAQRYGYTF
TRBV20-1 | CSAPMRTGSASPLHF
TRBV25-1 | CASSQGGGTSTYEQYF
TRBV6-5 | CASSYSTSGPGNTIYF
TRBV11-2 | CASSLAWDRGPVFF
TRBV18 | CASSLTRDSPLHF
TRBV7-3 | CASKGTGDNEQFF
TRBV15 | CATSRGLTAVYEQYF
TRBV7-8 | CASSLQDYADTQYF
TRBV27 | CASSLSAGVFNEKLFF
TRBV6-1 | CASRPGSTNEKLFF
TRBV5-1 | CASSLEGPFRYGYTF
TRBV5-6 | CASSRGLLGAQYF
TRBV20-1 | CSARAGLSNTDTQYF